These 20 T cell receptor beta chains were sequenced from one sample in a study of T-cell reconstitution after alpha-beta-depleted transplantation in children. Preparation of the TCRbeta library used unique molecular identifiers. Using its own MiXCR run on the PCR reads, TCRdb lists one record per CDR3 protein. The table has around 680,000 distinct CDR3 sequences, 16% seen once. The sample was PBMCs from the stem cell graft donor, taken from the stem cell graft. The origin of the receptors is a human donor who donated a stem cell graft to a child with acute myeloid leukemia.

The table lists this clonotype with a few counts. The rearrangement links TRBV5-1 to TRBJ1-2; perhaps TRBD1 as D (5 bases). Germline V gene lookup returns CDR1 SGHRS and CDR2 YFSETQ. V lost 1 base and J 4 bases, leaving 17 bases between the germline ends. There are 16 residues in the CDR3. The CDR3 DNA reads TGCGCCAGCAGCTTGTCCTATTCGGACATCGTCTATGGCTACACCTTC. Residues: CASSLSYSDIVYGYTF. The variable domain in full, with the rest retrieved from reference TRBV5-1 and TRBJ1-2, is KAGVTQTPRYLIKTRGQQVTLSCSPISGHRSVSWYQQTPGQGLQFLFEYFSETQRNKGNFPGRFSGRQFSNSRSEMNVSTLELGDSALYLCASSLSYSDIVYGYTFGSGTRLTVV.

This clonotype was seen repeatedly, ten times or more. The chain is built from TRBV20-1 and TRBJ1-5; D gene unclear. The CDR3 has 13 amino acids. V shed 7 bases and J shed 6 bases, with 16 bases lying between them. The germline gives CDR1 DFQATT, CDR2 SNEGSKA (reference sequence). The CDR3 is CSVMDALSQPQHF. CDR3 in DNA: TGCAGTGTCATGGACGCCCTAAGTCAGCCCCAGCATTTT.

This chain joins TRBV12-3 or TRBV12-4 and TRBJ2-5, with 8 bases aligning to TRBD2. Trimming at V came to 5 bases and at J to 5 bases, leaving 10 bases not matched to a gene. The CDR3 has 15 residues. The CDR3 sequence: CASSPFGGASETQYF. The CDR3 region has the DNA TGTGCCAGCAGTCCGTTCGGGGGGGCTTCGGAGACCCAGTACTTC.

The sample holds many counts of this clonotype. The chain joins TRBV29-1 to TRBJ2-3; D is unclear. V was trimmed by 6 bases and J by 7 bases, leaving 8 bases between them. Germline CDR1 SQVTM, CDR2 ANQGSEA. The CDR3 runs 10 residues. CDR3 in amino acids: CSVVNYTQYF. The CDR3 region has the DNA TGCAGCGTCGTTAACTATACGCAGTATTTT.

This clonotype was seen many times. The chain recombines TRBV20-1 with TRBJ1-6; TRBD1 aligns across 8 bases. Germline lookup yields CDR1 DFQATT and CDR2 SNEGSKA (reference sequence). Unmatched junction bases numbered 6, after V lost 7 bases and J lost 7 bases. The CDR3 length is 13 residues. DNA of the CDR3: TGCAGTGTTCCACAGGGGGGGAATTCACCCCTCCACTTT. This codes for CSVPQGGNSPLHF.

This clonotype was seen many times. The rearrangement links TRBV20-1 to TRBJ2-1; D ambiguous. The germline V and J ends were trimmed by 0 bases and 0 bases, with 3 bases remaining between them. This CDR3 is 13 amino acids long. Germline values: CDR1 DFQATT, CDR2 SNEGSKA (reference sequence). The CDR3 DNA is TGCAGTGCTAGAGATGGCTCCTACAATGAGCAGTTCTTC. This sequence encodes CSARDGSYNEQFF.

This clonotype came up a few times. This chain joins TRBV18 and TRBJ1-5; the D gene is possibly TRBD1 (6 bases). Trimming cost V 4 bases and J 7 bases, with 20 bases left between them. The CDR3 is 16 amino acids. Germline CDR1 KGHSH, CDR2 LQKENI. DNA of the CDR3: TGTGCCAGCTCACAGTCAGGACCGACGGGGGGCCAGCCCCAGCATTTT. The encoded protein is CASSQSGPTGGQPQHF.

The chain is built from TRBV7-9 and TRBJ2-1; D unclear. The ends were cut back, 5 bases at V and 6 bases at J, with 17 bases in the middle. CDR1 SEHNR and CDR2 FQNEAQ come from the germline V gene (reference sequence). This CDR3 is 15 amino acids long. The CDR3 here is CASSLDSPGINEQFF. CDR3 nucleotides: TGTGCCAGCAGCCTCGACTCCCCGGGCATCAATGAGCAGTTCTTC.

This clonotype came up a few times. The chain recombines TRBV11-2 with TRBJ1-6, with a possible D match to TRBD1 (6 bases). The germline V gene has CDR1 SGHAT and CDR2 FQNNGV. The CDR3 runs to 14 residues. Deletions cut 4 bases from V and 9 bases from J, with 13 bases between. The CDR3 protein is CASSSTGGSSPLHF. CDR3 coding DNA: TGTGCCAGCAGCTCGACAGGAGGTAGTTCACCCCTCCACTTT.

This clonotype was seen at least ten times. V and J are TRBV12-3 or TRBV12-4 and TRBJ2-5; D perhaps matches TRBD2 (5 bases). This CDR3 has 13 amino acids. Trimming pared 5 bases from V and 10 bases from J, leaving 17 bases between. CDR3 nucleotide sequence: TGTGCCAGCAGTGAGCCCCCCAAGGAGGACCAGTACTTC. This encodes CASSEPPKEDQYF.

With respect to this clonotype: At one end, the junction sequence differs from germline, possibly due to a read error. This CDR3 is CSHRAKNTGDLFF. For the CDR3, the DNA is TGCAGTCACAGGGCAAAGAACACCGGGGACCTGTTTTTT. V usage is TRBV20-1 and J usage is TRBJ2-2, with a tentative D call TRBD1 (6 bases). The CDR3 is 13 amino acids. Germline CDR1 and CDR2: DFQATT and SNEGSKA (reference sequence).

This clonotype has at least ten counts. The chain recombines TRBV20-1 with TRBJ2-7, with 9 bases that match TRBD1. CDR3 length: 16 residues. Germline CDR1 and CDR2: DFQATT and SNEGSKA (reference sequence). V trimming: 3 bases; J trimming: 3 bases; junction bases outside the gene matches: 12. This CDR3 reads CSASLFDGTGNYEQYF. The CDR3 nucleotides are TGCAGTGCTAGCCTCTTTGATGGGACAGGGAACTACGAGCAGTACTTC.

This clonotype was found many times. J is TRBJ1-2 and V is TRBV20-1, with 7 positions matching TRBD1. Germline V gene sequence: CDR1 DFQATT, CDR2 SNEGSKA (reference sequence). This CDR3 region has 14 residues. V trimming: 3 bases; J trimming: 7 bases; junction bases outside the gene matches: 11. The DNA for the CDR3 is TGCAGTGCTAGGTCCCGACAGGGTAGCGGTGGCTACACCTTC. This encodes CSARSRQGSGGYTF.

The rearrangement joins TRBV6-2 or TRBV6-3 to TRBJ2-2, with 8 bases matching TRBD1. With 0 bases clipped from V and 7 bases from J, the junction kept 7 bases outside the gene matches. Germline loops: CDR1 MNHEY, CDR2 SVGEGT. The CDR3 runs 16 residues. The CDR3 DNA reads as TGTGCCAGCAGTTACTCAGTCCAGGGGGCAAGCGGGGAGCTGTTTTTT. This sequence encodes CASSYSVQGASGELFF.

This clonotype was detected ten times or more. The rearrangement uses TRBV5-1 and TRBJ2-2, with TRBD2 matching 8 bases. The germline CDR1 and CDR2 sequences are SGHRS and YFSETQ. CDR3 length equals 14 residues. V was pared by 4 bases and J by 6 bases, with 5 bases of the junction left unmatched. The CDR3 protein is CASSPGLAAGELFF. CDR3 nucleotides: TGCGCCAGCAGCCCAGGACTAGCTGCCGGGGAGCTGTTTTTT.

This clonotype has a count of ten or more. The genes are TRBV12-3 or TRBV12-4 and TRBJ1-2; D is uncertain. The CDR3 is 11 amino acids. Trimming took 6 bases from V and 13 from J, leaving 15 bases between them. CDR3 amino acids: CASRDYGLSTF. The DNA for the CDR3 is TGTGCCAGCAGGGACTACGGCCTCTCCACCTTC.

This chain joins TRBV12-3 or TRBV12-4 and TRBJ2-6; 12 bases match TRBD1. The CDR3 has 17 amino acids. V was pared by 5 bases and J by 2 bases, with 4 bases of the junction left unmatched. The CDR3 DNA reads TGTGCCAGCAGTCCGGGACAGGGGGCGCCTGGGGCCAACGTCCTGACTTTC. It codes for CASSPGQGAPGANVLTF.

A few counts support this clonotype. CDR3 sequence (DNA): TGTGCCAGCAGCGTAGGGACAGGGAGCTCCTCTGGGGCCAACGTCCTGACTTTC. Protein product: CASSVGTGSSSGANVLTF. The J gene is TRBJ2-6, the V gene TRBV9; 8 bases agree with TRBD1. The CDR3 is 18 residues long. Germline CDR1 reads SGDLS; CDR2 reads YYNGEE. The junction had 5 bases not matched to a gene; V was cut back by 0 bases and J by 0 bases.

This clonotype occurred a few times. The chain joins TRBV25-1 to TRBJ1-5, with 9 nucleotides matching TRBD1. V lost 8 bases and J lost 6; bases outside the gene matches: 2. CDR3 length equals 12 residues. The germline gives CDR1 MGHDK, CDR2 SYGVNS. Here the CDR3 DNA reads TGTGCCAGCTCGACAGGGGGTCAGCCCCAGCATTTT. Translating gives CASSTGGQPQHF. The variable domain in full, completed from reference TRBV25-1 and TRBJ1-5, reads EADIYQTPRYLVIGTGKKITLECSQTMGHDKMYWYQQDPGMELHLIHYSYGVNSTEKGDLSSESTVSRIRTEHFPLTLESARPSHTSQYLCASSTGGQPQHFGDGTRLSIL.

This clonotype was seen many times. The chain has TRBV20-1 and TRBJ1-1, with 11 nucleotides matching TRBD1. V was pared by 6 bases and J by 6 bases, with 12 bases of the junction left unmatched. Germline CDR1 reads DFQATT; CDR2 reads SNEGSKA (reference sequence). This CDR3 has 15 amino acids. The CDR3 here is CSAGRTGGAKSEAFF. In DNA form, the CDR3 reads TGCAGTGCAGGACGGACAGGGGGCGCAAAGTCTGAAGCTTTCTTT.